One and the same sample provided the 22 T cell receptor beta chains below, sequenced in a study of response to subunit inactivated influenza vaccine (dated by TCRdb to the late 2010s). Library method: RT-PCR. Instrument on record: Illumina HiSeq 2500. In-frame beta chains were kept once TCRdb had trimmed the public reads at Q25 with fastp and called clones with MiXCR. Every distinct CDR3 protein forms one entry, paired with its most common genes and DNA. The sample includes 710,000 or so distinct CDR3 sequences, with about a sixth observed a single time. The ten largest clones take up approximately 10% of the sample. The sample in question was PBMCs from blood, obtained less than 13 days after vaccination. These receptor sequences come from a man between 45 and 60 years old who received an inactivated influenza vaccine. Donor details come from another sample of the same person, matched by shared clones.

On this clonotype itself: One junction end disagrees with the germline gene, perhaps due to a read error. The genes are TRBV7-7 and TRBJ2-1; no firm D call. Germline CDR1 SSHAT, CDR2 FNYEAQ (reference sequence). This CDR3 is 15 amino acids long. The CDR3 sequence is CASSLDQSSYNEQFF. The CDR3 bases are TGTGCTAGCAGCCTTGACCAATCATCCTACAATGAGCAGTTCTTC. The variable domain in full, completed from reference TRBV7-7 and TRBJ2-1, reads GAGVSQSPRYKVTKRGQDVTLRCDPISSHATLYWYQQALGQGPEFLTYFNYEAQPDKSGLPSDRFSAERPEGSISTLTIQRTEQRDSAMYRCASSLDQSSYNEQFFGPGTRLTVL.

The rearrangement links TRBV2 to TRBJ2-7; 9 bases are a match to TRBD1. V shed 0 bases and J 3 bases; nucleotides not matched to a gene: 3. Germline CDR1 reads SNHLY; CDR2 reads FYNNEI. The CDR3 runs to 15 residues. The chain's CDR3 is CASSEAQGAGYEQYF. In DNA, the CDR3 is TGTGCCAGCAGTGAAGCACAGGGGGCAGGCTACGAGCAGTACTTC.

Comments on this clonotype: The germline gene is not matched at one end of the junction; a read error may be the cause. The genes are TRBV18 and TRBJ2-7, with D unclear. Germline CDR1 is KGHSH and CDR2 is LQKENI. There are 14 residues in the CDR3. CDR3 DNA sequence: TGTGCCAGCTCACCAGGGGTCGGCTCCTACGAGCAGTGCTTC. This encodes CASSPGVGSYEQCF.

A few counts support this clonotype. The chain couples TRBV9 to TRBJ2-1; 10 bases match TRBD1. This CDR3 contains 15 residues. Trimming removed 4 bases from V and 3 bases from J; junction bases left unmatched: 4. The germline gives CDR1 SGDLS, CDR2 YYNGEE. The CDR3 nucleotides read TGTGCCAGCAGCACAGGGGACAGGGGCTACAATGAGCAGTTCTTC. Residues: CASSTGDRGYNEQFF. Complete variable domain (other parts from reference TRBV9 and TRBJ2-1): DSGVTQTPKHLITATGQRVTLRCSPRSGDLSVYWYQQSLDQGLQFLIQYYNGEERAKGNILERFSAQQFPDLHSELNLSSLELGDSALYFCASSTGDRGYNEQFFGPGTRLTVL.

This clonotype was observed many times. The gene calls are TRBV2 and TRBJ2-1; D uncertain. The CDR3 extends over 11 amino acids. The V gene lost 4 bases and the J gene lost 6 bases, with 4 bases spanning the gap. The V gene's germline CDR1 is SNHLY and CDR2 FYNNEI. The CDR3 nucleotides are TGTGCCAGCAGTGCGATCAATGAGCAGTTCTTC. Translated, it gives CASSAINEQFF.

This clonotype occurred a few times. This chain uses TRBV7-9 with TRBJ2-7; 7 bases line up with TRBD2. Germline CDR1 and CDR2: SEHNR and FQNEAQ (reference sequence). The CDR3 consists of 13 residues. The junction had 5 bases not matched to a gene; V was cut back by 5 bases and J by 4 bases. The CDR3 region is CASSTSAAYEQYF. The CDR3 region has the DNA TGTGCCAGCAGCACTAGCGCAGCATACGAGCAGTACTTC.

Ten or more counts support this clonotype. J is TRBJ2-2 and V is TRBV10-3; TRBD2 matches at 8 bases. Germline-derived CDR1 and CDR2 are ENHRY and SYGVKD. The CDR3 is 14 residues long. The ends lost 7 bases at V and 0 bases at J; junction bases unmatched: 1. In nucleotides, the CDR3 is TGTGCCATCAACGGGGGGGCGAACACCGGGGAGCTGTTTTTT. Residues: CAINGGANTGELFF.

This chain links TRBV28 with TRBJ2-5, with D perhaps matching TRBD2 (6 bases). This CDR3 contains 14 residues. Germline values: CDR1 MDHEN, CDR2 SYDVKM. Trimming took off 6 bases at V and 4 bases at J, with 15 bases between the two ends. CDR3 amino acids: CASRLQRVPETQYF. In nucleotides, the CDR3 is TGTGCCAGCAGGTTACAGCGGGTTCCAGAGACCCAGTACTTC.

This chain links TRBV11-1 with TRBJ2-1; TRBD2 matches at 14 bases. From germline, CDR1 is SGHAT and CDR2 FQDESV (reference sequence). CDR3 size: 18 residues. Unmatched junction bases numbered 9, after V lost 6 bases and J lost 2 bases. CDR3 coding DNA: TGTGCCAGCAGGGGGACTAGCGGGAGAAAATTGACCTACAATGAGCAGTTCTTC. It codes for CASRGTSGRKLTYNEQFF.

This clonotype was recorded a few times. V and J are TRBV12-3 or TRBV12-4 and TRBJ2-6; no firm D call. Trimming cost V 4 bases and J 1 base, with 14 bases left between them. This CDR3 has 17 amino acids. The CDR3 reads CASSSVVSGSGANVLTF. The CDR3 DNA reads as TGTGCCAGCAGTTCTGTGGTGTCTGGGTCTGGGGCCAACGTCCTGACTTTC.

This clonotype has more than one count but fewer than ten. The V call is TRBV20-1, the J call TRBJ1-2; 8 bases match TRBD1. The CDR3 is 15 residues long. The V segment lost 6 bases and the J segment 7 bases; nucleotides outside the gene matches: 16. Germline CDR1 and CDR2: DFQATT and SNEGSKA (reference sequence). The CDR3 DNA follows: TGCAGTGCCGCAGGGACAGGACGGGGATTAGGTGGCTACACCTTC. Its protein product is CSAAGTGRGLGGYTF.

This clonotype was counted between two and nine times. CDR3 residues: CASSLALVARAKNIQYF. The CDR3 DNA reads as TGTGCCAGCAGCTTAGCGCTGGTGGCGAGGGCCAAAAACATTCAGTACTTC. The V call is TRBV7-2, the J call TRBJ2-4; D uncertain. Per the germline V gene, CDR1 is SGHTA and CDR2 is FQGNSA. The CDR3 contains 17 residues. The V and J ends lost 0 bases and 1 base respectively, with 13 bases between them.

This clonotype showed up just a few times. The chain recombines TRBV28 with TRBJ2-1; 8 bases line up with TRBD1. Germline trimming cut 5 bases from V and 0 bases from J; bases unmatched to any gene: 12. The V gene's germline CDR1 is MDHEN and CDR2 SYDVKM. This CDR3 is built from 18 residues. The CDR3 protein is CASSRQGQGTGSYNEQFF. The CDR3 region has the DNA TGTGCCAGCAGTCGACAAGGACAGGGCACAGGCTCCTACAATGAGCAGTTCTTC. Based on the CDR3 plus reference TRBV28 and TRBJ2-1, the full variable domain is DVKVTQSSRYLVKRTGEKVFLECVQDMDHENMFWYRQDPGLGLRLIYFSYDVKMKEKGDIPEGYSVSREKKERFSLILESASTNQTSMYLCASSRQGQGTGSYNEQFFGPGTRLTVL.

The chain links TRBV7-2 to TRBJ1-5; D is ambiguous. Trimming cost V 0 bases and J 6 bases, with 6 bases left between them. This CDR3 region has 13 residues. The V gene's germline CDR1 is SGHTA and CDR2 FQGNSA. Written as DNA, the CDR3 is TGTGCCAGCAGCTTAGCGGCCGGTCAGCCCCAGCATTTT. As protein: CASSLAAGQPQHF.

This clonotype was picked up a small number of times. This chain connects TRBV12-3 or TRBV12-4 to TRBJ1-1; D gene unclear. The CDR3 totals 14 residues. Trimming left V 7 bases short and J 6 bases short, with 18 bases between. CDR3 loop: CASNPNSGPPEAFF. The CDR3 region has the DNA TGTGCCAGCAATCCTAACTCCGGGCCCCCTGAAGCTTTCTTT.

This clonotype was found many times. The J gene is TRBJ2-5, the V gene TRBV10-2; TRBD2 matches 13 bases. CDR1 is WSHSY, CDR2 SAAADI, per germline. The CDR3 sequence is 15 residues long. Unmatched junction bases numbered 3, after V lost 4 bases and J lost 4 bases. The CDR3 bases are TGCGCCAGCAGTGCAGGACTAGCGGGAGCAGAGACCCAGTACTTC. It is translated as CASSAGLAGAETQYF.

The V gene is TRBV20-1, the J gene TRBJ2-5; TRBD2 agrees at 11 bases. Trimming at V came to 3 bases and at J to 5 bases, leaving 8 bases not matched to a gene. CDR1 and CDR2 from the germline V gene are DFQATT and SNEGSKA (reference sequence). This CDR3 region has 15 residues. CDR3 residues: CSARPLAGARETQYF. DNA for the CDR3: TGCAGTGCTAGGCCACTAGCGGGAGCGCGGGAGACCCAGTACTTC.

This clonotype has more than one count but fewer than ten. This chain joins TRBV25-1 and TRBJ2-4, with D possibly TRBD2 on 5 matching bases. The CDR3 contains 17 residues. Germline V gives CDR1 MGHDK, CDR2 SYGVNS. Deletions cut 1 base from V and 2 bases from J, with 15 bases between. CDR3 nucleotide sequence: TGTGCCAGCAGTGAATCAGGTGGGAGTATCTCCAAAAACATTCAGTACTTC. Protein sequence: CASSESGGSISKNIQYF. Based on the CDR3 plus reference TRBV25-1 and TRBJ2-4, the full variable domain is EADIYQTPRYLVIGTGKKITLECSQTMGHDKMYWYQQDPGMELHLIHYSYGVNSTEKGDLSSESTVSRIRTEHFPLTLESARPSHTSQYLCASSESGGSISKNIQYFGAGTRLSVL.

This clonotype was seen more than once but under ten times. The rearrangement links TRBV11-1 to TRBJ2-7, with D perhaps given as TRBD1 or TRBD2 (6 bases each). Germline V lookup: CDR1 SGHAT, CDR2 FQDESV (reference sequence). This CDR3 has 18 amino acids. The V end lost 5 bases, the J end lost 0 bases, and 23 bases lay between the germline ends. This CDR3 is CASSPIWGAGESSYEQYF. CDR3 bases: TGTGCCAGCAGCCCGATATGGGGGGCTGGGGAGAGCTCCTACGAGCAGTACTTC. Complete variable domain (other parts from reference TRBV11-1 and TRBJ2-7): EAEVAQSPRYKITEKSQAVAFWCDPISGHATLYWYRQILGQGPELLVQFQDESVVDDSQLPKDRFSAERLKGVDSTLKIQPAELGDSAMYLCASSPIWGAGESSYEQYFGPGTRLTVT.

This clonotype was detected only a few times. This chain joins TRBV5-1 and TRBJ2-3; 9 nucleotides agree with TRBD1. Trimming at V came to 2 bases and at J to 6 bases, leaving 7 bases not matched to a gene. Per germline, CDR1 SGHRS and CDR2 YFSETQ. The CDR3 has 15 residues. CDR3 residues: CASSLGTGRGDTQYF. The CDR3 bases are TGCGCCAGCAGCTTAGGGACAGGGAGAGGGGATACGCAGTATTTT.

This chain links TRBV15 with TRBJ1-2, with no clear D. Germline V lookup: CDR1 LNHNV, CDR2 YYDKDF (reference sequence). V lost 0 bases and J lost 4, with 18 bases in between. The CDR3 is 17 residues long. CDR3 amino acids: CATSRDVTASRGYGYTF. In DNA form, the CDR3 reads TGTGCCACCAGCAGAGATGTAACAGCCTCACGGGGCTATGGCTACACCTTC. The whole variable domain, remainder taken from reference TRBV15 and TRBJ1-2, is DAMVIQNPRYQVTQFGKPVTLSCSQTLNHNVMYWYQQKSSQAPKLLFHYYDKDFNNEADTPDNFQSRRPNTSFCFLDIRSPGLGDTAMYLCATSRDVTASRGYGYTFGSGTRLTVV.

This clonotype has a handful of counts. The chain joins TRBV7-9 to TRBJ2-1; no clear D gene. CDR3 size: 15 residues. V was clipped by 5 bases and J by 15 bases, with 26 bases between them. The germline CDR1 and CDR2 sequences are SEHNR and FQNEAQ (reference sequence). The CDR3 loop reads CASSPSGGDQSAVFF. The CDR3, as DNA: TGTGCCAGCAGCCCCTCGGGTGGTGACCAATCGGCGGTGTTCTTC. Complete variable domain (other parts from reference TRBV7-9 and TRBJ2-1): DTGVSQNPRHKITKRGQNVTFRCDPISEHNRLYWYRQTLGQGPEFLTYFQNEAQLEKSRLLSDRFSAERPKGSFSTLEIQRTEQGDSAMYLCASSPSGGDQSAVFFGPGTRLTVL.